These T cell receptor beta chains were read from a single sample in a study of T cell changes during pregnancy in multiple sclerosis. TCRdb keeps only in-frame clones here, not all; method: immunoSEQ multiplex PCR. The table includes 40,000 to 55,000 clones, roughly 92% detected once. Input material: peripheral blood. The receptors were sampled from a female donor with multiple sclerosis, enrolled in a pregnancy study. The CDR3 runs from the conserved cysteine through the conserved F or W. Fields, in order: clone size, V gene, J gene, D gene, CDR3 protein, CDR3 DNA. A D gene is named only where the DNA matches it firmly. Clone size is shown for a subset of rows, as once, few, many or a class of expanded clone.

clone size: -
V gene: TRBV7-7
J gene: TRBJ2-1
D gene: -
CDR3 protein: CASSRALGPYNEQFF
CDR3 DNA: TGTGCCAGCAGCCGCGCTTTGGGGCCCTACAATGAGCAGTTCTTC

clone size: -
V gene: TRBV30
J gene: TRBJ1-1
D gene: TRBD1
CDR3 protein: CAGKQGAEAFF
CDR3 DNA: TGTGCCGGGAAACAGGGGGCTGAAGCTTTCTTT

clone size: -
V gene: TRBV19
J gene: TRBJ2-7
D gene: -
CDR3 protein: CASSATAYEQYF
CDR3 DNA: TGTGCCAGTAGTGCGACAGCCTACGAGCAGTACTTC

clone size: -
V gene: TRBV5-1
J gene: TRBJ2-7
D gene: TRBD2
CDR3 protein: CASSLPSGGSSYEQYF
CDR3 DNA: TGCGCCAGCAGCTTACCTAGCGGGGGAAGCTCCTACGAGCAGTACTTC

clone size: -
V gene: TRBV5-5
J gene: TRBJ2-1
D gene: TRBD2
CDR3 protein: CASSLTSDYNEQFF
CDR3 DNA: TGTGCCAGCAGCCTCACTAGCGACTACAATGAGCAGTTCTTC

clone size: -
V gene: TRBV13
J gene: TRBJ1-1
D gene: -
CDR3 protein: CASSLGGENTEAFF
CDR3 DNA: TGTGCCAGCAGCTTAGGTGGAGAGAACACTGAAGCTTTCTTT

clone size: -
V gene: TRBV11-1
J gene: TRBJ2-1
D gene: TRBD2
CDR3 protein: CASSFLADGNEQFF
CDR3 DNA: TGTGCCAGCAGCTTCCTAGCGGACGGGAATGAGCAGTTCTTC

clone size: -
V gene: TRBV11-2
J gene: TRBJ2-7
D gene: TRBD2
CDR3 protein: CASSSTSGTSLGVYEQYF
CDR3 DNA: TGTGCCAGCAGCTCAACTAGCGGGACCTCCCTGGGGGTCTACGAGCAGTACTTC

clone size: -
V gene: TRBV6-6
J gene: TRBJ1-1
D gene: -
CDR3 protein: CASSLRGPEAFF
CDR3 DNA: TGTGCCAGCAGCCTCCGGGGGCCTGAAGCTTTCTTT

clone size: -
V gene: TRBV6-5
J gene: TRBJ2-7
D gene: -
CDR3 protein: CASLGQNSYEQYF
CDR3 DNA: TGTGCCAGCCTAGGACAGAACTCCTACGAGCAGTACTTC

clone size: -
V gene: TRBV6-1
J gene: TRBJ2-3
D gene: -
CDR3 protein: CASRRTVTSTDTQYF
CDR3 DNA: TGTGCCAGCAGGAGGACTGTGACCAGCACAGATACGCAGTATTTT

clone size: -
V gene: TRBV18
J gene: TRBJ2-7
D gene: -
CDR3 protein: CASSPPRPSYEQYF
CDR3 DNA: TGTGCCAGCTCACCACCCCGACCGTCCTACGAGCAGTACTTC

clone size: -
V gene: TRBV29-1
J gene: TRBJ2-7
D gene: -
CDR3 protein: CSVSGVDEQYF
CDR3 DNA: TGCAGCGTTTCTGGGGTGGACGAGCAGTACTTC

clone size: -
V gene: TRBV7-8
J gene: TRBJ2-7
D gene: TRBD2
CDR3 protein: CASSLTWTSGRGYEQYF
CDR3 DNA: TGTGCCAGCAGCTTAACTTGGACTAGCGGGAGAGGCTACGAGCAGTACTTC

clone size: -
V gene: TRBV2
J gene: TRBJ2-3
D gene: -
CDR3 protein: CASSESNPPTDTQYF
CDR3 DNA: TGTGCCAGCAGTGAATCAAACCCCCCCACAGATACGCAGTATTTT

clone size: -
V gene: TRBV27
J gene: TRBJ2-7
D gene: TRBD2
CDR3 protein: CASSPSSGRAYYEQYF
CDR3 DNA: TGTGCCAGCAGCCCCTCCTCCGGGAGGGCATACTACGAGCAGTACTTC

clone size: -
V gene: TRBV6-1
J gene: TRBJ1-3
D gene: -
CDR3 protein: CASSEFRGTAGNTIYF
CDR3 DNA: TGTGCCAGCAGTGAATTCCGGGGGACGGCCGGAAACACCATATATTTT

clone size: -
V gene: TRBV9
J gene: TRBJ1-1
D gene: -
CDR3 protein: CASSVEVQPPVQNTEAFF
CDR3 DNA: TGTGCCAGCAGCGTAGAAGTGCAGCCTCCGGTCCAGAACACTGAAGCTTTCTTT

clone size: -
V gene: TRBV28
J gene: TRBJ1-1
D gene: TRBD1
CDR3 protein: CASRFEQGAMNTEAFF
CDR3 DNA: TGTGCCAGCAGATTTGAACAGGGGGCCATGAACACTGAAGCTTTCTTT

clone size: -
V gene: TRBV5-5
J gene: TRBJ2-6
D gene: -
CDR3 protein: CASSLASGYGANVLTF
CDR3 DNA: TGTGCCAGCAGCTTGGCCTCGGGCTATGGGGCCAACGTCCTGACTTTC

clone size: -
V gene: TRBV6-1
J gene: TRBJ1-2
D gene: TRBD1
CDR3 protein: CASSEIPGGPQDYTF
CDR3 DNA: TGTGCCAGCAGTGAAATTCCAGGGGGCCCCCAAGACTACACCTTC

clone size: -
V gene: TRBV7-9
J gene: TRBJ1-4
D gene: -
CDR3 protein: CASSSLGHWGEKLFF
CDR3 DNA: TGTGCCAGCAGCTCCCTGGGGCACTGGGGTGAAAAACTGTTTTTT

clone size: -
V gene: TRBV5-6
J gene: TRBJ1-1
D gene: -
CDR3 protein: CASSLVGPAANTEAFF
CDR3 DNA: TGTGCCAGCAGCTTGGTGGGCCCAGCGGCGAACACTGAAGCTTTCTTT

clone size: -
V gene: TRBV5-1
J gene: TRBJ2-7
D gene: TRBD1
CDR3 protein: CASSENRGLNDWYF
CDR3 DNA: TGCGCCAGCAGCGAGAACAGGGGGCTTAATGACTGGTACTTC

clone size: few
V gene: TRBV30
J gene: TRBJ1-2
D gene: TRBD1
CDR3 protein: CAWRHGDRNYGYTF
CDR3 DNA: TGTGCCTGGAGGCATGGGGACAGGAACTATGGCTACACCTTC

clone size: -
V gene: TRBV9
J gene: TRBJ2-1
D gene: TRBD2
CDR3 protein: CASSVSAGGFNEQFF
CDR3 DNA: TGTGCCAGCAGCGTCTCAGCGGGAGGGTTCAATGAGCAGTTCTTC

clone size: -
V gene: TRBV18
J gene: TRBJ2-3
D gene: -
CDR3 protein: CASSPGADTDTQYF
CDR3 DNA: TGTGCCAGCTCACCAGGAGCTGACACAGATACGCAGTATTTT

clone size: -
V gene: TRBV7-8
J gene: TRBJ2-1
D gene: TRBD2
CDR3 protein: CASSHRLADYNEQFF
CDR3 DNA: TGTGCCAGCAGCCACCGTCTAGCGGATTACAATGAGCAGTTCTTC

clone size: -
V gene: TRBV9
J gene: TRBJ2-2
D gene: -
CDR3 protein: CASSAPGTGELFF
CDR3 DNA: TGTGCCAGCAGCGCCCCCGGCACCGGGGAGCTGTTTTTT

clone size: -
V gene: TRBV27
J gene: TRBJ2-5
D gene: -
CDR3 protein: CASRREETQYF
CDR3 DNA: TGTGCCAGCAGAAGAGAAGAGACCCAGTACTTC

clone size: once
V gene: TRBV7-3
J gene: TRBJ2-7
D gene: -
CDR3 protein: CASRYDGTGAYEQYF
CDR3 DNA: TGTGCCAGCAGATATGACGGGACGGGAGCCTACGAGCAGTACTTC

clone size: -
V gene: TRBV4-2
J gene: TRBJ2-7
D gene: -
CDR3 protein: CASSQNRDLSYEQYF
CDR3 DNA: TGTGCCAGCAGCCAAAACCGGGACTTGTCCTACGAGCAGTACTTC

clone size: -
V gene: TRBV28
J gene: TRBJ1-1
D gene: -
CDR3 protein: CASRTTRGAEAFF
CDR3 DNA: TGTGCCAGCAGAACTACTAGGGGCGCTGAAGCTTTCTTT

clone size: -
V gene: TRBV10-1
J gene: TRBJ2-7
D gene: TRBD2
CDR3 protein: CASSDLTSGSYEQYF
CDR3 DNA: TGCGCCAGCAGTGACCTGACTAGCGGCTCCTACGAGCAGTACTTC

clone size: -
V gene: TRBV29-1
J gene: TRBJ2-6
D gene: TRBD2
CDR3 protein: CSVEEGEGTGANVLTF
CDR3 DNA: TGCAGCGTTGAAGAAGGGGAGGGGACTGGGGCCAACGTCCTGACTTTC

clone size: few
V gene: TRBV30
J gene: TRBJ2-7
D gene: -
CDR3 protein: CAWTSRGHEQYF
CDR3 DNA: TGTGCCTGGACATCCAGGGGACACGAGCAGTACTTC

clone size: -
V gene: TRBV19
J gene: TRBJ2-3
D gene: TRBD1
CDR3 protein: CASSDTGGTGSATQYF
CDR3 DNA: TGTGCCAGTAGCGACACTGGAGGGACAGGGTCGGCTACGCAGTATTTT

clone size: -
V gene: TRBV19
J gene: TRBJ2-1
D gene: -
CDR3 protein: CASKRQGGYNEQFF
CDR3 DNA: TGTGCCAGTAAGAGGCAAGGTGGGTACAATGAGCAGTTCTTC

clone size: -
V gene: TRBV6-5
J gene: TRBJ2-7
D gene: -
CDR3 protein: CASSYAQAYEQYF
CDR3 DNA: TGTGCCAGCAGTTACGCACAGGCGTACGAGCAGTACTTC

clone size: -
V gene: TRBV4-3
J gene: TRBJ1-4
D gene: -
CDR3 protein: CASSQGIGLNEKLFF
CDR3 DNA: TGCGCCAGCAGCCAAGGGATCGGGCTTAATGAAAAACTGTTTTTT

clone size: once
V gene: TRBV5-1
J gene: TRBJ2-2
D gene: -
CDR3 protein: CASSLVAENTGELFF
CDR3 DNA: TGCGCCAGCAGCTTGGTTGCAGAAAACACCGGGGAGCTGTTTTTT

clone size: -
V gene: TRBV18
J gene: TRBJ1-1
D gene: TRBD1
CDR3 protein: CASSQGQGAPRAFF
CDR3 DNA: TGTGCCAGCTCCCAAGGACAGGGGGCGCCTAGAGCTTTCTTT

clone size: -
V gene: TRBV28
J gene: TRBJ2-1
D gene: -
CDR3 protein: CASSFGIGNEQFF
CDR3 DNA: TGTGCCAGCAGTTTTGGTATTGGCAATGAGCAGTTCTTC

clone size: -
V gene: TRBV9
J gene: TRBJ2-1
D gene: TRBD2
CDR3 protein: CASTRGLAGGIYNEQFF
CDR3 DNA: TGTGCCAGCACCCGTGGGCTAGCGGGAGGCATCTACAATGAGCAGTTCTTC